Listed below are T cell receptor beta chains from one sample, sequenced in a study of cytomegalovirus exposure and HLA in healthy donors. Assay used: immunoSEQ multiplex PCR; TCRdb lists only in-frame clones, some missing. Across about 76,000 clones, the top ten clones capture 4% to 5.5% of the sample. Sequencing was carried out using PBMCs. Receptors were obtained from a woman aged 40 to 55 in good health and CMV-seropositive. Each CDR3 is given with its conserved first and last residue. D genes are given only for firm matches. Size is stated for part of the rows, as once, few or many counts, or as a class when the clone is expanded.

>TRBJ1-1|NA|NA|TRBV4-2
TGTGCCAGCAGCCAAGTTCCGGACACTGAAGCTTTCTTT
CASSQVPDTEAFF
>TRBJ1-2|NA|NA|TRBV5-4
TGTGCCAGCACCTATCGGGGGTCCCAATATGGCTACACCTTC
CASTYRGSQYGYTF
>TRBJ2-7|NA|NA|TRBV19
TGTGCCAGTAGTATAGGAGCAGGGGGGTACTACGAGCAGTACTTC
CASSIGAGGYYEQYF
>TRBJ2-2|NA|TRBD1|TRBV19
TGTGCCAGTAGCCCGGGACAGGGGAACACCGGGGAGCTGTTTTTT
CASSPGQGNTGELFF
>TRBJ1-2|NA|TRBD1|TRBV9
TGTGCCAGCAGCGTAGACCCCGGACAGGGGGCGCGCGTAATAGGCTACACCTTC
CASSVDPGQGARVIGYTF
>TRBJ2-1|NA|NA|TRBV5-6
TGTGCCAGCAGCGCGCTAGCAGTGGGGTTTGGGAGCAATGAGCAGTTCTTC
CASSALAVGFGSNEQFF
>TRBJ1-2|NA|TRBD1|TRBV19
TGTGCCAGTAGTCCAAGGACAGGGCCTTCAGGAGGCTACACCTTC
CASSPRTGPSGGYTF
>TRBJ2-3|NA|TRBD2|TRBV30
TGTGCCTGGGCGTCTAGCGGGAGGTTAGGAGATACGCAGTATTTT
CAWASSGRLGDTQYF
>TRBJ2-5|NA|TRBD1|TRBV19
TGTGCCAGTGAGGGGGCAGGGGAGACCCAGTACTTC
CASEGAGETQYF
>TRBJ2-2|NA|TRBD1|TRBV19
TGTGCCAGTAGTATTGGGACAGGGGTTATCGGGGAGCTGTTTTTT
CASSIGTGVIGELFF
>TRBJ2-4|NA|NA|TRBV5-1
TGCGCCAGCAGCTTGGAGGCAGGGCGAAACATTCAGTACTTC
CASSLEAGRNIQYF
>TRBJ2-1|NA|NA|TRBV9
TGTGCCAGCAGCGGGTGGGGGCGAGGAGAAGGCGTCGATGAGCAGTTCTTC
CASSGWGRGEGVDEQFF
>TRBJ2-3|NA|NA|TRBV4-1
TGCGCCAGCAGCCGGGGCGAGGTAGATACGCAGTATTTT
CASSRGEVDTQYF
>TRBJ2-3|NA|NA|TRBV29-1
TGCAGCACCTTGGTTTCGGGCACAGATACGCAGTATTTT
CSTLVSGTDTQYF
>TRBJ2-1|NA|NA|TRBV2
TGTGCCAGCACCGGGACTCATTCGAGCTCCTACAATGAGCAGTTCTTC
CASTGTHSSSYNEQFF
>TRBJ2-1|NA|TRBD2|TRBV19
TGTGCCAGTACCTCACTAGCGGGGGGGCCTAATGAGCAGTTCTTC
CASTSLAGGPNEQFF
>TRBJ2-2|NA|NA|TRBV7-2
TGTGCCAGCAGAAAACAGGGCCCCACCGGGGAGCTGTTTTTT
CASRKQGPTGELFF
>TRBJ2-5|NA|TRBD2|TRBV7-3
TGTGCCAGCAGCCCGACTAGCGGGGGCCTAGAGACCCAGTACTTC
CASSPTSGGLETQYF
>TRBJ2-5|NA|TRBD2|TRBV14
TGTGCCAGCAGCCAAGAGAGGTTGCCGGGAGGTCGGCAAGAGACCCAGTACTTC
CASSQERLPGGRQETQYF
>TRBJ2-7|NA|NA|TRBV4-3
TGCGCCAGCAGCCATGCCCGGACCGGGGACGAGCAGTACTTC
CASSHARTGDEQYF
>TRBJ2-7|NA|TRBD1|TRBV7-6
TGTGCCAGCAGCAGAGGGGGACAGTTGTCCTACGAGCAGTACTTC
CASSRGGQLSYEQYF
>TRBJ1-1|NA|NA|TRBV9
TGTGCCAGCAGCGTCTCGGGGGACACTGAAGCTTTCTTT
CASSVSGDTEAFF
>TRBJ2-4|NA|NA|TRBV6-5
TGTGCCAGCAGTTGGGGGCCCAAAAACATTCAGTACTTC
CASSWGPKNIQYF
>TRBJ2-3|NA|NA|TRBV28
TGTGCCAGCAGTCCCCTAGTCACAGATACGCAGTATTTT
CASSPLVTDTQYF
>TRBJ2-5|NA|TRBD1|TRBV28
TGTGCCAGCAGTGACAGGGGGCTCGGCCAAGAGACCCAGTACTTC
CASSDRGLGQETQYF
>TRBJ1-1|NA|TRBD1|TRBV6-1
TGTGCCAGCAGTGGGGGGACAGGGGGCGCGAACACTGAAGCTTTCTTT
CASSGGTGGANTEAFF
>TRBJ2-3|NA|TRBD2|TRBV10-3
TGTGCCATTAGCGGGAGTGGCACAGATACGCAGTATTTT
CAISGSGTDTQYF
>TRBJ1-2|NA|NA|TRBV6-1
TGTGCCAGCACCATTGCACTACAGGGCTCCTATGGCTACACCTTC
CASTIALQGSYGYTF
>TRBJ1-5|NA|NA|TRBV28
TGTGCCGTCAAGGGGTTAAGGAGCAATCAGCCCCAGCATTTT
CAVKGLRSNQPQHF
>TRBJ2-3|NA|TRBD1|TRBV2
TGTGCCAGCAGTGGGACAGGTAGTCCAGATACGCAGTATTTT
CASSGTGSPDTQYF
>TRBJ2-5|NA|NA|TRBV7-3
TGTGCCAGCAGCCGCAATAAGGGGTCCCAAGAGACCCAGTACTTC
CASSRNKGSQETQYF
>TRBJ1-2|NA|TRBD1|TRBV6-1
TGTGCCAGCAGTGAATTGGGGGGGACAGGGGGCGGCTATGGCTACACCTTC
CASSELGGTGGGYGYTF
>TRBJ2-7|NA|TRBD2|TRBV5-1
TGCGCCAGCAGCCCGCGGGAGCGGGGGTCCTACGAGCAGTACTTC
CASSPRERGSYEQYF
>TRBJ2-2|NA|NA|TRBV19
TGTGCCAGTAGTCTCTACACCGGGGAGCTGTTTTTT
CASSLYTGELFF
>TRBJ2-7|NA|NA|TRBV6-1
TGTGCCAGCTGTCTGGAGTACGAGCAGTACTTC
CASCLEYEQYF
>TRBJ2-5|NA|TRBD1|TRBV7-9
TGTGCCAGCAGCTTAGAAGGGGGCGACTGGGAGACCCAGTACTTC
CASSLEGGDWETQYF
>TRBJ2-7|NA|NA|TRBV28
TGTGCCAGCAGTTTACTGAGTCTTCAAGGGGGCGAGCAGTACTTC
CASSLLSLQGGEQYF
>TRBJ2-7|NA|NA|TRBV27
TGTGCCAGCAGTTCCTCCGGGACTGTTGCTTACGAGCAGTACTTC
CASSSSGTVAYEQYF
>TRBJ2-1|NA|TRBD1|TRBV7-3
TGTGCCAGCAGCCGAAGGGGGACAGGGGTGGTTGATGAGCAGTTCTTC
CASSRRGTGVVDEQFF
>TRBJ2-2|NA|NA|TRBV19
TGTGCCAGTAGTATTATAGGGGCAAGGAAAACCGGGGAGCTGTTTTTT
CASSIIGARKTGELFF
>TRBJ1-5|NA|NA|TRBV7-9
TGTGCCAGCAGTGATCAGGGTGGCAATCAGCCCCAGCATTTT
CASSDQGGNQPQHF
>TRBJ2-1|NA|NA|TRBV9
TGTGCCAGCAGCGTACGGGGGGCCAGGAATGAGCAGTTCTTC
CASSVRGARNEQFF
>TRBJ1-1|NA|NA|TRBV6-1
TGTGCCAGCAGTGAGGACTTGAACACTGAAGCTTTCTTT
CASSEDLNTEAFF
>TRBJ1-4|medium-sized|NA|TRBV5-1
TGCGCCAGCAGCCCCGACACGGAGGGGCTAAATGAAAAACTGTTTTTT
CASSPDTEGLNEKLFF
>TRBJ2-5|NA|NA|TRBV5-1
TGCGCCAGCAGCTCACAAGAGACCCAGTACTTC
CASSSQETQYF
>TRBJ2-5|NA|TRBD2|TRBV6-6
TGTGCCAGCAGTACCAAGACTAGCGTTCAGCAAGAGACCCAGTACTTC
CASSTKTSVQQETQYF
>TRBJ1-5|NA|TRBD1|TRBV19
TGTGCCAGCGCCGGGACAGGGCTCTATCAGCCCCAGCATTTT
CASAGTGLYQPQHF
>TRBJ2-7|NA|NA|TRBV30
TGTGCCTGGAGTGTGTCAGCCTACGAGCAGTACTTC
CAWSVSAYEQYF
>TRBJ1-2|NA|TRBD1|TRBV11-2
TGTGCCAGCAGCCCCACAGGGGCGATTAACTATGGCTACACCTTC
CASSPTGAINYGYTF
>TRBJ1-4|NA|NA|TRBV4-3
TGCGCCAGCAGCCAAGATCAATCCGAGATTGGTAATGAAAAACTGTTTTTT
CASSQDQSEIGNEKLFF
>TRBJ2-7|NA|NA|TRBV29-1
TGCAGCGTCGCCAGGCAGTTCCTAACCTACGAGCAGTACTTC
CSVARQFLTYEQYF
>TRBJ2-2|NA|TRBD1|TRBV6-4
TGTGCCAGCAGTGGGGCCGCAGGGGGAGTTTCCGGGGAGCTGTTTTTT
CASSGAAGGVSGELFF
>TRBJ2-7|NA|TRBD1|TRBV9
TGTGCCAGCTCCGGGACAGGGACCGAGCAGTACTTC
CASSGTGTEQYF